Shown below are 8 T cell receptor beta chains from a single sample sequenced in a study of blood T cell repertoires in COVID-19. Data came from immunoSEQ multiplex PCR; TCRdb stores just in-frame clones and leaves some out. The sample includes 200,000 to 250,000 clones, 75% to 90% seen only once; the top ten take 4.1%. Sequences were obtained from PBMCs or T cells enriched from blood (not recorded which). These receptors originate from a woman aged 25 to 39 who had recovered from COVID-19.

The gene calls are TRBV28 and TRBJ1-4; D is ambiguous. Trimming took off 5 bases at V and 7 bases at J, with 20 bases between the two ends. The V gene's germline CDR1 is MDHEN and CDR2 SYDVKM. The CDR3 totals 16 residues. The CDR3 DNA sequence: TGTGCCAGCAGTCCCTCCGGACCTCAAAGCGGTGAAAAACTGTTTTTT. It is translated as CASSPSGPQSGEKLFF.

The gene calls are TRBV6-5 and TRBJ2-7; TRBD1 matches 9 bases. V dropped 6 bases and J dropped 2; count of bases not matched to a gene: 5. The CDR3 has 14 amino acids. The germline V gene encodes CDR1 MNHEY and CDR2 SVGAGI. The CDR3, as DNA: TGTGCCAGCAGGGGACAGGGATTCCCCTACGAGCAGTACTTC. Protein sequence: CASRGQGFPYEQYF.

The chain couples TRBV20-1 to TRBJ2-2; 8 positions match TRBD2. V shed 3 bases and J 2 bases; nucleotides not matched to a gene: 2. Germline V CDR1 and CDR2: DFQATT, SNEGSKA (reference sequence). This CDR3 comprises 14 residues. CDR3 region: CSASTSGNTGELFF. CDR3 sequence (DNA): TGCAGTGCTAGTACTAGCGGCAACACCGGGGAGCTGTTTTTT.

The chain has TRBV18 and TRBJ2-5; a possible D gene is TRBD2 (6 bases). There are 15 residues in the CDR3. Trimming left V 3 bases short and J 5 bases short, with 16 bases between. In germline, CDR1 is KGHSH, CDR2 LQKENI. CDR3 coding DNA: TGTGCCAGCTCACCCAACGCCGGGACTCTTGAGACCCAGTACTTC. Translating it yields CASSPNAGTLETQYF.

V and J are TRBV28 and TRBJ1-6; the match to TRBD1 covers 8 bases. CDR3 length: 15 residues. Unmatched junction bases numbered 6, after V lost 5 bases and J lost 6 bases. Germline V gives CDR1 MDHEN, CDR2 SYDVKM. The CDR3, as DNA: TGTGCCAGCAGTCCCGTGACAGGGGCTAATTCACCCCTCCACTTT. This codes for CASSPVTGANSPLHF.

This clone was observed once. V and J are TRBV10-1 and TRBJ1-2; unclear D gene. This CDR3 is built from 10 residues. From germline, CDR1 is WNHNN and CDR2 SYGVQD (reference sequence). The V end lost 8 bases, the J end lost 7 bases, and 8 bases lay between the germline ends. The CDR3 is CASPRGGYTF. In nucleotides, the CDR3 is TGCGCCAGCCCGCGGGGTGGCTACACCTTC.

The CDR3 DNA sequence: TGTGCCTGGAGTGTGGGCAGGGGCTACGAGCAGTACTTC. Translated: CAWSVGRGYEQYF. The chain links TRBV30 to TRBJ2-7; D may be TRBD1 (6 bases). Trimming pared 0 bases from V and 3 bases from J, leaving 9 bases between. Germline lookup yields CDR1 GTSNPN and CDR2 SVGIG (reference sequence). The CDR3 runs to 13 residues.

This CDR3 is CASLREMNTEAFF. The DNA of the CDR3 is TGTGCCAGCCTCAGGGAAATGAACACTGAAGCTTTCTTT. The chain employs TRBV7-2 and TRBJ1-1, with D possibly TRBD1 on 5 matching bases. V was clipped by 8 bases and J by 0 bases, with 10 bases between them. Germline V gene data show CDR1 as SGHTA and CDR2 as FQGNSA. This CDR3 spans 13 amino acids.